Reported below is one T cell receptor beta chain. Its antigen is not known. This CDR3 spans 13 amino acids. V gave up 5 bases and J gave up 8 bases, with 12 bases separating them. Per germline, CDR1 KGHSH and CDR2 LQKENI. These data belong to a study of cytomegalovirus exposure and HLA in healthy donors. Study findings and constraints: The classifier reportedly diagnosed cytomegalovirus status with high sensitivity and specificity. In the 95 to 150 validation repertoires, a later analysis found that first-cohort TCR clusters tended to co-occur.

Profiling relied on immunoSEQ multiplex PCR, and the TCRdb table lists in-frame clones only, not all of them. Here the sample spans 110,000 to 150,000 clones, 94% being singletons. The donors were members of the validation cohort, which comprised around 110 subjects and was separate from the first cohort of 666 subjects. Sequencing was carried out using PBMCs. The source of this sequence is a man between 18 and 35 years old in good health and CMV-seropositive. The rearrangement links TRBV18 to TRBJ1-4; the D is unclear. CDR3 DNA sequence: TGTGCCAGCTCATGGAGGGCGGGAGAAAAACTGTTTTTT. Protein product: CASSWRAGEKLFF.